This is a list of T cell receptor beta chains from one sample in a study of siplizumab effects on memory and regulatory T cells. Profiled with immunoSEQ multiplex PCR; TCRdb holds only in-frame clones, not every one. The data contain some 73,000 clones, approximately 93% of them seen just once; the ten biggest clones take up roughly 5.2%. Sequences were obtained from CD8+ T cells sorted from blood. The receptors come from a human donor in good health. CDR3s include the opening cysteine and the closing phenylalanine or tryptophan. The D gene is left open where the match is weak. Expanded clones get a size class; other rows say once, few or many, or leave the size out.

clone size: once; J gene: TRBJ1-1; V gene: TRBV19; D gene: TRBD1; CDR3 protein: CASSTWGGGNTEAFF; CDR3 DNA: TGTGCCAGTAGCACATGGGGAGGGGGCAACACTGAAGCTTTCTTT
clone size: NA; J gene: TRBJ2-1; V gene: TRBV5-1; D gene: NA; CDR3 protein: CASSPGVPYNEQFF; CDR3 DNA: TGCGCCAGCAGCCCGGGGGTGCCCTACAATGAGCAGTTCTTC
clone size: NA; J gene: TRBJ2-2; V gene: TRBV5-4; D gene: NA; CDR3 protein: CASSLVAGVNTGELFF; CDR3 DNA: TGTGCCAGCAGCTTGGTCGCAGGGGTTAACACCGGGGAGCTGTTTTTT
clone size: NA; J gene: TRBJ2-2; V gene: TRBV4-1; D gene: NA; CDR3 protein: CASSQEKGWELFF; CDR3 DNA: TGCGCCAGCAGCCAAGAGAAGGGCTGGGAGCTGTTTTTT
clone size: NA; J gene: TRBJ1-2; V gene: TRBV6-1; D gene: NA; CDR3 protein: CASPGGYTF; CDR3 DNA: TGTGCCAGCCCCGGGGGCTACACCTTC
clone size: medium-sized; J gene: TRBJ2-7; V gene: TRBV4-2; D gene: TRBD1; CDR3 protein: CASSQGQGVSYEQYF; CDR3 DNA: TGTGCCAGCAGCCAAGGACAGGGGGTATCCTACGAGCAGTACTTC
clone size: NA; J gene: TRBJ2-1; V gene: TRBV7-2; D gene: NA; CDR3 protein: CASSYPGNEQFF; CDR3 DNA: TGTGCTAGCAGCTACCCAGGGAATGAGCAGTTCTTC
clone size: NA; J gene: TRBJ1-3; V gene: TRBV9; D gene: NA; CDR3 protein: CASSGRGGGSGNTIYF; CDR3 DNA: TGTGCCAGCAGCGGTAGGGGGGGAGGCTCTGGAAACACCATATATTTT
clone size: NA; J gene: TRBJ1-5; V gene: TRBV5-8; D gene: TRBD1; CDR3 protein: CASSWTGTGPYSNQPQHF; CDR3 DNA: TGTGCCAGCAGCTGGACCGGGACAGGACCTTATAGCAATCAGCCCCAGCATTTT
clone size: NA; J gene: TRBJ2-5; V gene: TRBV5-6; D gene: NA; CDR3 protein: CASSLAGGQQETQYF; CDR3 DNA: TGTGCCAGCAGCTTGGCGGGGGGACAGCAGGAGACCCAGTACTTC
clone size: NA; J gene: TRBJ1-1; V gene: TRBV9; D gene: NA; CDR3 protein: CASSLRGGNTEAFF; CDR3 DNA: TGTGCCAGCAGCCTGCGTGGGGGGAACACTGAAGCTTTCTTT
clone size: once; J gene: TRBJ1-3; V gene: TRBV2; D gene: NA; CDR3 protein: CASSARTNSGNTIYF; CDR3 DNA: TGTGCCAGCAGTGCTAGGACAAACTCTGGAAACACCATATATTTT
clone size: NA; J gene: TRBJ2-7; V gene: TRBV7-9; D gene: NA; CDR3 protein: CASSAGSYEQYF; CDR3 DNA: TGTGCCAGCAGCGCCGGGTCCTACGAGCAGTACTTC
clone size: NA; J gene: TRBJ1-2; V gene: TRBV30; D gene: NA; CDR3 protein: CAWDEVANYGYTF; CDR3 DNA: TGTGCCTGGGACGAGGTGGCCAACTATGGCTACACCTTC
clone size: NA; J gene: TRBJ2-3; V gene: TRBV27; D gene: TRBD2; CDR3 protein: CASRLAGGLSTDTQYF; CDR3 DNA: TGTGCCAGCAGACTAGCGGGGGGCCTTAGCACAGATACGCAGTATTTT
clone size: NA; J gene: TRBJ2-2; V gene: TRBV29-1; D gene: NA; CDR3 protein: CSVELAPTGELFF; CDR3 DNA: TGCAGCGTTGAACTAGCGCCCACCGGGGAGCTGTTTTTT
clone size: NA; J gene: TRBJ2-7; V gene: TRBV15; D gene: NA; CDR3 protein: CATSDTLDYEQYF; CDR3 DNA: TGTGCCACCAGCGATACGTTAGATTACGAGCAGTACTTC
clone size: NA; J gene: TRBJ1-2; V gene: TRBV4-3; D gene: NA; CDR3 protein: CASSQARETYDGYTF; CDR3 DNA: TGCGCCAGCAGCCAGGCCCGGGAAACGTATGATGGCTACACCTTC
clone size: NA; J gene: TRBJ1-2; V gene: TRBV19; D gene: NA; CDR3 protein: CASSMYTGRTGYTF; CDR3 DNA: TGTGCCAGTAGTATGTATACAGGGCGTACTGGCTACACCTTC
clone size: NA; J gene: TRBJ2-7; V gene: TRBV19; D gene: NA; CDR3 protein: CASNPGQSYEQYF; CDR3 DNA: TGTGCCAGTAACCCGGGACAATCTTACGAGCAGTACTTC
clone size: medium-sized; J gene: TRBJ2-1; V gene: TRBV7-6; D gene: NA; CDR3 protein: CASSYTDSPYNEQFF; CDR3 DNA: TGTGCCAGCAGCTACACAGACAGTCCATACAATGAGCAGTTCTTC
clone size: NA; J gene: TRBJ2-7; V gene: TRBV5-4; D gene: TRBD2; CDR3 protein: CASSRAGLGAYEQYF; CDR3 DNA: TGTGCCAGCAGCAGAGCGGGACTAGGCGCCTACGAGCAGTACTTC
clone size: once; J gene: TRBJ2-1; V gene: TRBV9; D gene: TRBD1; CDR3 protein: CASSVGTAINEQFF; CDR3 DNA: TGTGCCAGCAGCGTGGGGACAGCCATTAATGAGCAGTTCTTC
clone size: once; J gene: TRBJ2-5; V gene: TRBV10-2; D gene: NA; CDR3 protein: CASRLESKETQYF; CDR3 DNA: TGCGCCAGCAGATTAGAGAGCAAAGAGACCCAGTACTTC
clone size: NA; J gene: TRBJ2-2; V gene: TRBV18; D gene: TRBD1; CDR3 protein: CASSRIEGASNTGELFF; CDR3 DNA: TGTGCCAGCTCCCGGATAGAGGGGGCTTCGAACACCGGGGAGCTGTTTTTT
clone size: NA; J gene: TRBJ1-3; V gene: TRBV15; D gene: NA; CDR3 protein: CATSGGSGNTIYF; CDR3 DNA: TGTGCCACCAGCGGGGGATCAGGAAACACCATATATTTT
clone size: NA; J gene: TRBJ2-1; V gene: TRBV7-6; D gene: TRBD2; CDR3 protein: CASSPTSGVTYEQFF; CDR3 DNA: TGTGCCAGCAGTCCTACTAGCGGGGTTACCTATGAGCAGTTCTTC
clone size: NA; J gene: TRBJ2-1; V gene: TRBV2; D gene: TRBD2; CDR3 protein: CASRRGSGGYNEQFF; CDR3 DNA: TGTGCCAGCAGGAGGGGTAGCGGGGGGTACAATGAGCAGTTCTTC
clone size: NA; J gene: TRBJ1-6; V gene: TRBV30; D gene: NA; CDR3 protein: CAWNRAPPLHF; CDR3 DNA: TGTGCCTGGAACAGGGCGCCACCCCTCCACTTT
clone size: NA; J gene: TRBJ1-3; V gene: TRBV7-9; D gene: NA; CDR3 protein: CASSDIGSGNTIYF; CDR3 DNA: TGTGCCAGCAGCGATATCGGCTCTGGAAACACCATATATTTT
clone size: once; J gene: TRBJ1-2; V gene: TRBV14; D gene: NA; CDR3 protein: CASSQAASNGYTF; CDR3 DNA: TGTGCCAGCAGCCAAGCTGCCAGCAATGGCTACACCTTC
clone size: NA; J gene: TRBJ2-7; V gene: TRBV7-2; D gene: TRBD2; CDR3 protein: CASSPRLATSHEQYF; CDR3 DNA: TGTGCCAGCAGCCCACGACTAGCAACTTCCCACGAGCAGTACTTC
clone size: NA; J gene: TRBJ1-2; V gene: TRBV6-5; D gene: TRBD1; CDR3 protein: CASSPGTGNYGYTF; CDR3 DNA: TGTGCCAGCAGTCCCGGGACAGGGAACTATGGCTACACCTTC
clone size: once; J gene: TRBJ1-3; V gene: TRBV2; D gene: NA; CDR3 protein: CASRDSHSGNTIYF; CDR3 DNA: TGTGCCAGCCGGGACTCCCACTCTGGAAACACCATATATTTT
clone size: few; J gene: TRBJ1-3; V gene: TRBV7-9; D gene: TRBD1; CDR3 protein: CASRHRGQEDGNTIYF; CDR3 DNA: TGTGCCAGCAGGCACAGAGGACAGGAAGATGGAAACACCATATATTTT
clone size: NA; J gene: TRBJ2-5; V gene: TRBV9; D gene: TRBD2; CDR3 protein: CASSAVPGLAGGKETQYF; CDR3 DNA: TGTGCCAGCAGCGCCGTCCCGGGACTAGCGGGGGGGAAAGAGACCCAGTACTTC
clone size: once; J gene: TRBJ2-7; V gene: TRBV7-7; D gene: NA; CDR3 protein: CASSLDSKGSEQYF; CDR3 DNA: TGTGCCAGCAGCTTGGACAGTAAGGGCTCCGAGCAGTACTTC
clone size: NA; J gene: TRBJ2-3; V gene: TRBV6-4; D gene: TRBD2; CDR3 protein: CASSDISGGPTDTQYF; CDR3 DNA: TGTGCCAGCAGTGACATTAGCGGGGGGCCCACAGATACGCAGTATTTT
clone size: NA; J gene: TRBJ2-5; V gene: TRBV6-6; D gene: TRBD2; CDR3 protein: CASTQWIAGEETQYF; CDR3 DNA: TGTGCCAGCACCCAATGGATAGCGGGGGAAGAGACCCAGTACTTC
clone size: NA; J gene: TRBJ2-3; V gene: TRBV9; D gene: TRBD2; CDR3 protein: CASSVTLAGGRTDTQYF; CDR3 DNA: TGTGCCAGCAGCGTCACCTTAGCGGGGGGGAGAACAGATACGCAGTATTTT
clone size: NA; J gene: TRBJ2-1; V gene: TRBV5-4; D gene: TRBD2; CDR3 protein: CASSLDSSGGYNEQFF; CDR3 DNA: TGTGCCAGCAGCTTGGATTCCAGCGGGGGGTACAATGAGCAGTTCTTC
clone size: NA; J gene: TRBJ2-3; V gene: TRBV7-6; D gene: NA; CDR3 protein: CASSLAPGPDTQYF; CDR3 DNA: TGTGCCAGCAGCTTAGCGCCGGGTCCAGATACGCAGTATTTT
clone size: NA; J gene: TRBJ2-1; V gene: TRBV9; D gene: NA; CDR3 protein: CATSGTISNEQFF; CDR3 DNA: TGTGCCACCTCAGGGACAATTAGTAATGAGCAGTTCTTC
clone size: NA; J gene: TRBJ1-1; V gene: TRBV27; D gene: NA; CDR3 protein: CASSLSGRSEAFF; CDR3 DNA: TGTGCCAGCAGTTTATCGGGACGGTCTGAAGCTTTCTTT
clone size: NA; J gene: TRBJ2-7; V gene: TRBV23-1; D gene: NA; CDR3 protein: CASSHGPPALSEQYF; CDR3 DNA: TGCGCCAGCAGTCACGGGCCGCCGGCCCTATCCGAGCAGTACTTC
clone size: NA; J gene: TRBJ2-3; V gene: TRBV7-9; D gene: NA; CDR3 protein: CASSSLGGSTDTQYF; CDR3 DNA: TGTGCCAGCAGCTCCCTTGGGGGCTCCACAGATACGCAGTATTTT
clone size: NA; J gene: TRBJ1-1; V gene: TRBV11-2; D gene: NA; CDR3 protein: CASSLARNTEAFF; CDR3 DNA: TGTGCCAGCAGCTTAGCCAGGAACACTGAAGCTTTCTTT
clone size: NA; J gene: TRBJ2-7; V gene: TRBV4-3; D gene: TRBD1; CDR3 protein: CASSLGGTGGVYEQYF; CDR3 DNA: TGCGCCAGCAGCTTGGGCGGGACAGGGGGAGTTTACGAGCAGTACTTC
clone size: NA; J gene: TRBJ1-1; V gene: TRBV6-5; D gene: NA; CDR3 protein: CASSYAGDTEAFF; CDR3 DNA: TGTGCCAGCAGTTACGCAGGGGACACTGAAGCTTTCTTT
clone size: NA; J gene: TRBJ2-1; V gene: TRBV19; D gene: NA; CDR3 protein: CASTGDTYNEQFF; CDR3 DNA: TGTGCCAGTACCGGGGACACGTACAATGAGCAGTTCTTC
clone size: NA; J gene: TRBJ2-2; V gene: TRBV11-3; D gene: NA; CDR3 protein: CASSPGVNTGELFF; CDR3 DNA: TGTGCCAGCAGCCCAGGGGTGAACACCGGGGAGCTGTTTTTT
clone size: NA; J gene: TRBJ2-1; V gene: TRBV19; D gene: TRBD2; CDR3 protein: CASSIAPAGAYNEQFF; CDR3 DNA: TGTGCCAGTAGTATAGCCCCAGCGGGGGCCTACAATGAGCAGTTCTTC
clone size: NA; J gene: TRBJ2-3; V gene: TRBV14; D gene: NA; CDR3 protein: CASSRGLTDTQYF; CDR3 DNA: TGTGCCAGCAGCCGAGGCCTCACAGATACGCAGTATTTT
clone size: NA; J gene: TRBJ2-3; V gene: TRBV9; D gene: NA; CDR3 protein: CASSSQGRTDTQYF; CDR3 DNA: TGTGCCAGCAGCTCCCAAGGTCGCACAGATACGCAGTATTTT
clone size: NA; J gene: TRBJ1-1; V gene: TRBV19; D gene: NA; CDR3 protein: CASSIVSGDTEAFF; CDR3 DNA: TGTGCCAGTAGTATTGTATCTGGGGACACTGAAGCTTTCTTT
clone size: NA; J gene: TRBJ1-2; V gene: TRBV9; D gene: TRBD1; CDR3 protein: CASSGPDRGRYGYTF; CDR3 DNA: TGTGCCAGCAGCGGACCGGACAGGGGCCGCTATGGCTACACCTTC
clone size: NA; J gene: TRBJ2-5; V gene: TRBV5-4; D gene: NA; CDR3 protein: CASSFGQETQYF; CDR3 DNA: TGTGCCAGCAGCTTTGGGCAAGAGACCCAGTACTTC